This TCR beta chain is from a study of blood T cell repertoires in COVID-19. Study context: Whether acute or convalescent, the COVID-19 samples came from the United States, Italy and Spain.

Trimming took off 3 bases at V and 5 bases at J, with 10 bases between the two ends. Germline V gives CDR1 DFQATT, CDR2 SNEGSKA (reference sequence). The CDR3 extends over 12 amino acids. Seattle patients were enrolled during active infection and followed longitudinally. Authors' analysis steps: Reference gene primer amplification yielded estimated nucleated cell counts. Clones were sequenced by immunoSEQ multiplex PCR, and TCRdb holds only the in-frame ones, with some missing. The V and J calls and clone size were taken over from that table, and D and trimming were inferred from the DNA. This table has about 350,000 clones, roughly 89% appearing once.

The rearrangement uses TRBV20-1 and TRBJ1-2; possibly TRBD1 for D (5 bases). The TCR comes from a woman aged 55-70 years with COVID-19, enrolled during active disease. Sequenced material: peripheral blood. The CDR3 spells CSASNGAYGYTF. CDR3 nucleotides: TGCAGTGCTAGTAATGGGGCTTATGGCTACACCTTC.